The 10 T cell receptor beta chains presented below share a single source sample, sequenced in a study of OX40 agonist ivuxolimab in advanced cancers. The data were produced by immunoSEQ multiplex PCR, yet TCRdb's version contains in-frame clones alone and is incomplete. This sample has over 70,000 clones, with over 75% found just once. Sequenced material: CD4+ or CD8+ T cells sorted from blood, taken in a trial of the OX40 agonist ivuxolimab. Every receptor here comes from an adult with an advanced solid tumor such as melanoma, head and neck, liver or kidney cancer.

This rearrangement joins TRBV11-2 to TRBJ1-2; a weak D match, TRBD1 (5 bases). The CDR3 spans 13 residues. Germline assignment: CDR1 SGHAT and CDR2 FQNNGV. The V end was cut by 0 bases, the J end by 8 bases, with 10 bases between. The CDR3: CASSLDRALGYTF. The CDR3 DNA sequence: TGTGCCAGCAGCTTAGACAGGGCCCTCGGCTACACCTTC.

The chain recombines TRBV7-2 with TRBJ2-6; D is uncertain. CDR3 length: 14 amino acids. Trimming removed 1 base at V and 2 bases at J, with 3 bases between. The germline V gene encodes CDR1 SGHTA and CDR2 FQGNSA. The CDR3 loop is CASSLDAGANVLTF. The DNA of the CDR3 is TGTGCCAGCAGCTTAGACGCTGGGGCCAACGTCCTGACTTTC.

As DNA, the CDR3 is TGTGCCAGCAGTGTCCATGAGGGCTCCTACGAGCAGTACTTC. Its translation is CASSVHEGSYEQYF. The chain is built from TRBV6-1 and TRBJ2-7, with D perhaps matching TRBD2 (5 bases). The CDR3 runs 14 residues. Germline CDR1 reads MNHNS; CDR2 reads SASEGT. V dropped 4 bases and J dropped 0 bases, with 10 bases sitting between them.

The genes are TRBV18 and TRBJ2-3; 7 bases match TRBD1. Germline CDR1 and CDR2: KGHSH and LQKENI. This CDR3 comprises 18 residues. V lost 3 bases, J lost 0 bases, and 12 bases stayed unmatched. The CDR3 DNA is TGTGCCAGCTCACCGGGACAGCCTGATACTTCTAGCACAGATACGCAGTATTTT. It encodes CASSPGQPDTSSTDTQYF.

On this clone: This same CDR3 is encoded by further DNA sequences in the sample. The chain carries TRBV5-1 and TRBJ2-5; tentatively, D is TRBD1 or TRBD2 (5 bases each). This CDR3 contains 13 residues. Deletions cut 4 bases from V and 4 bases from J, with 11 bases between. Germline-derived CDR1 and CDR2 are SGHRS and YFSETQ. CDR3 residues: CASSLGVGETQYF. CDR3 DNA: TGCGCCAGCAGCCTGGGGGTGGGAGAGACCCAGTACTTC.

V usage is TRBV25-1 and J usage is TRBJ2-2; D is undetermined. V was trimmed by 1 base and J by 8 bases, leaving 8 bases between them. The germline V gene has CDR1 MGHDK and CDR2 SYGVNS. This CDR3 has 13 residues. CDR3 loop: CASSELRVGELFF. In DNA form, the CDR3 reads TGTGCCAGCAGTGAATTACGGGTTGGGGAGCTGTTTTTT.

This chain uses TRBV5-1 with TRBJ1-1; 9 bases line up with TRBD1. CDR3 length: 16 residues. Germline V gene sequence: CDR1 SGHRS, CDR2 YFSETQ. Germline trimming cut 4 bases from V and 3 bases from J; bases unmatched to any gene: 10. The CDR3 DNA is TGCGCCAGCAGCCCAGGACAGGGGAGTCCGGACACTGAAGCTTTCTTT. It is translated as CASSPGQGSPDTEAFF.

V is TRBV4-1 and J is TRBJ2-5; 12 nucleotides match TRBD2. V gave up 2 bases and J gave up 5 bases; unmatched junction bases: 6. The CDR3 extends over 16 amino acids. Germline CDR1 and CDR2: MGHRA and YSYEKL. CDR3 protein: CASSQMTSGGPETQYF. Here the CDR3 DNA reads TGCGCCAGCAGCCAAATGACTAGCGGGGGCCCCGAGACCCAGTACTTC.

V gene TRBV5-4 combines with J gene TRBJ2-7; D remains unclear. Trimming stripped 1 base from V and 3 bases from J, with 8 bases between. Germline-derived CDR1 and CDR2 are SGHNT and YYREEE (reference sequence). The CDR3 totals 13 residues. This CDR3 is CASSLSPGYEQYF. CDR3 nucleotides: TGTGCCAGCAGCTTGTCCCCGGGCTACGAGCAGTACTTC. The full variable domain, its missing parts supplied by reference TRBV5-4 and TRBJ2-7, is ETGVTQSPTHLIKTRGQQVTLRCSSQSGHNTVSWYQQALGQGPQFIFQYYREEENGRGNFPPRFSGLQFPNYSSELNVNALELDDSALYLCASSLSPGYEQYFGPGTRLTVT.

This chain connects TRBV27 to TRBJ1-6; a possible D gene is TRBD1 (5 bases). Trimming pared 8 bases from V and 8 bases from J, leaving 25 bases between. The germline V gene has CDR1 MNHEY and CDR2 SMNVEV (reference sequence). The CDR3 runs 17 residues. CDR3 nucleotides: TGTGCCAGCCGCCCGATATTCAGGGATAGAAAGCATTCACCCCTCCACTTT. It encodes CASRPIFRDRKHSPLHF.